This entry is about one TCR beta chain. The antigen is not known. Losses at the gene ends were 0 bases for V and 3 bases for J; bases not matched to a gene: 1. Germline values: CDR1 SNHLY, CDR2 FYNNEI. CDR3 size: 14 residues. Every bit of the isolated RNA underwent reverse transcription, so sequencing read expressed TCRB transcripts. The method was immunoSEQ multiplex PCR; TCRdb's version includes in-frame clones alone and lacks a portion of them. The sample lists about 660,000 clones, around 15% occurring once. These data come from a study of beta chain features in type 1 diabetes. CD45RO/CCR7/CD25/CD127/CD95/CD27 sorting isolated CD4+ naive, central memory, regulatory and stem cell-like memory cells. General observations from the study: A closer apparent resemblance between naive, central memory and Treg TCRB repertoires was seen in patients than in healthy donors. Significant though moderate, a shortening of TCRB CDR3s appeared in all four CD4+ subsets of Type 1 diabetes patients. cDNA-based reads could over-represent cells with high TCR expression.

The chain is built from TRBV2 and TRBJ1-2; 7 positions match TRBD1. The receptor's source is a man aged 18 to 35 with type 1 diabetes. What was sequenced was naive CD4+ T cells from blood. The CDR3 sequence is CASSEATGDYGYTF. The CDR3 region has the DNA TGTGCCAGCAGTGAAGCCACAGGGGACTATGGCTACACCTTC.